This T cell receptor (beta chain) appears in the sequencing data of a study of cytomegalovirus exposure and HLA in healthy donors. Points from the study as a whole: Owing to their indistinguishability, certain V segments, notably TRBV6-2 and TRBV6-3, were excluded.

The PCR made use of 60 Vbeta and 13 Jbeta primers. Only in-frame clones appear in the TCRdb table, and some are missing; sequencing was by immunoSEQ multiplex PCR. The repertoire holds 100,000 to 150,000 clones, with roughly 85% as singletons. As concerns this clone: Its antigen is undetermined.

V gave up 7 bases and J gave up 6 bases, with 13 bases separating them. This CDR3 has 14 residues. The germline CDR1 and CDR2 sequences are SNHLY and FYNNEI. What was sequenced was PBMCs. The J gene is TRBJ1-6, the V gene TRBV2, with D tentatively TRBD1 (5 bases). The TCR was taken from a man aged 18 to 30 in good health and CMV-seropositive. As DNA, the CDR3 is TGTGCCAGCACCCGACAGAAGATTAATTCACCCCTCCACTTT. Its protein product is CASTRQKINSPLHF.